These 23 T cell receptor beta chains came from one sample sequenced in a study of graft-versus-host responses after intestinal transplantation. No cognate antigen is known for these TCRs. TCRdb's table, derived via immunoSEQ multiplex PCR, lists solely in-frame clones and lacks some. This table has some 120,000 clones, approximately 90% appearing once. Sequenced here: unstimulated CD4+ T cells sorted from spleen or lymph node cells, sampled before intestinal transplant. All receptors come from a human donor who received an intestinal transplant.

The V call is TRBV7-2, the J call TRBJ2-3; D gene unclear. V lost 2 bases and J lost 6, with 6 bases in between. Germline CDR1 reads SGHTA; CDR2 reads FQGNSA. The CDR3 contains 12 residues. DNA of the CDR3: TGTGCCAGCAGCTTACCTTCGGATACGCAGTATTTT. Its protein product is CASSLPSDTQYF. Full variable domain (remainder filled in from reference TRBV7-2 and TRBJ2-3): GAGVSQSPSNKVTEKGKDVELRCDPISGHTALYWYRQSLGQGLEFLIYFQGNSAPDKSGLPSDRFSAERTGGSVSTLTIQRTQQEDSAVYLCASSLPSDTQYFGPGTRLTVL.

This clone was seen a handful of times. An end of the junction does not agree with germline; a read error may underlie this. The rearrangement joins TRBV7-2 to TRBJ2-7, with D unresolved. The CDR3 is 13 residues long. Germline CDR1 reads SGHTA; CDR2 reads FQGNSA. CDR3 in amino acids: CASSLRESFEQYF. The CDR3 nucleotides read TGTGCCAGCAGCTTGCGCGAGTCCTTCGAGCAGTACTTC.

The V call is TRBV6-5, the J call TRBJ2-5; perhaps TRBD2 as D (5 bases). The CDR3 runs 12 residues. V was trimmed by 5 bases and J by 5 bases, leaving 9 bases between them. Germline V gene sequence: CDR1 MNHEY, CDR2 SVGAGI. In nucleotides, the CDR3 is TGTGCCAGCAGTGAGCAGCGGGAGACCCAGTACTTC. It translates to CASSEQRETQYF.

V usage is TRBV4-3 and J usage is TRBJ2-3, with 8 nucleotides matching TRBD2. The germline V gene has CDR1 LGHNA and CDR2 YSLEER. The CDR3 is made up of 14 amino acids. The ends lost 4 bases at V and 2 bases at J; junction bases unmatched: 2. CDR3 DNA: TGCGCCAGCAGCCCCGGGGGGGTCACAGATACGCAGTATTTT. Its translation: CASSPGGVTDTQYF.

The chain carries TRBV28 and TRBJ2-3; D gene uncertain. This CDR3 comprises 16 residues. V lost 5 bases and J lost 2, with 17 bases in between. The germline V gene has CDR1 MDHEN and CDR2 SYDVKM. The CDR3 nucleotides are TGTGCCAGCAGTGCCCCCACCACAGCCGACACAGATACGCAGTATTTT. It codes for CASSAPTTADTDTQYF.

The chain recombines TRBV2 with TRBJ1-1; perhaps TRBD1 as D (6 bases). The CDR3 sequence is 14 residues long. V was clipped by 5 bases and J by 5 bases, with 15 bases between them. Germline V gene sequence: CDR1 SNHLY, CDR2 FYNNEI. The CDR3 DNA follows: TGTGCCAGCAGTAGTACAGGGTTTTGGACTGAAGCTTTCTTT. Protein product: CASSSTGFWTEAFF.

CDR3 amino acids: CASSQGTRVGQEWTQYF. The CDR3 nucleotides read TGCGCCAGCAGCCAAGGGACTCGAGTAGGCCAAGAGTGGACCCAGTACTTC. The rearrangement links TRBV4-1 to TRBJ2-5, with TRBD2 as a possible D gene (5 bases). From germline, CDR1 is MGHRA and CDR2 YSYEKL. The CDR3 totals 17 residues. V was cut by 1 base and J by 7 bases, with 22 bases left in between.

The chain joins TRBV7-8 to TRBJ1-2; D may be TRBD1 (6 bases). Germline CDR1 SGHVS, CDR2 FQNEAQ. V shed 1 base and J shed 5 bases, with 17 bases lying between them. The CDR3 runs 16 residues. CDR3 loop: CASSLVLNRALYGYTF. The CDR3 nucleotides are TGTGCCAGCAGCTTAGTCTTGAACAGGGCTTTATATGGCTACACCTTC.

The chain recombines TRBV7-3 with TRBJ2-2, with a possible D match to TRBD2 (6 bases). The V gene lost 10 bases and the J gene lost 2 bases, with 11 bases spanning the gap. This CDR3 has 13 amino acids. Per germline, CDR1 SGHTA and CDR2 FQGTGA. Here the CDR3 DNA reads TGTGCCACCCGGGGGTCAAACACCGGGGAGCTGTTTTTT. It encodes CATRGSNTGELFF.

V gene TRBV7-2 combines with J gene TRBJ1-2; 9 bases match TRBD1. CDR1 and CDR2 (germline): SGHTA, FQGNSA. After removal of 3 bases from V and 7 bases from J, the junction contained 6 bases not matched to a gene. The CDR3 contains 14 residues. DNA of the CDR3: TGTGCCAGCAGCTTCCAGACAGGGGGAAGTGGCTACACCTTC. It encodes CASSFQTGGSGYTF.

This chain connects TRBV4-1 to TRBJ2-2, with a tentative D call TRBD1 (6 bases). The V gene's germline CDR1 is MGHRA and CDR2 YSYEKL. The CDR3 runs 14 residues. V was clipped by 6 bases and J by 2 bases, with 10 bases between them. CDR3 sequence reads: CASRPGTNTGELFF. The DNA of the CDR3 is TGCGCCAGCAGACCCGGGACAAACACCGGGGAGCTGTTTTTT.

DNA of the CDR3: TGTGCCAGCGGGCCAGGGACTAGCGGCTTAGGGAGCACAGATACGCAGTATTTT. Encoded protein: CASGPGTSGLGSTDTQYF. The rearrangement uses TRBV4-2 and TRBJ2-3, with 11 positions matching TRBD2. The CDR3 sequence is 18 residues long. V was clipped by 8 bases and J by 0 bases; unmatched bases: 13. CDR1 is LGHNA and CDR2 is YNFKEQ in the germline V gene.

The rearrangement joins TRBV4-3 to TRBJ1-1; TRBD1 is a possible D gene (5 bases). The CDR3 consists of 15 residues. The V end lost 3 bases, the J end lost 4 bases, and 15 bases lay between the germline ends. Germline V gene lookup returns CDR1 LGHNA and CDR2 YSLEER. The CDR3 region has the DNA TGCGCCAGCAGCCACAGGGATGGGGTTTTCACTGAAGCTTTCTTT. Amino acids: CASSHRDGVFTEAFF.

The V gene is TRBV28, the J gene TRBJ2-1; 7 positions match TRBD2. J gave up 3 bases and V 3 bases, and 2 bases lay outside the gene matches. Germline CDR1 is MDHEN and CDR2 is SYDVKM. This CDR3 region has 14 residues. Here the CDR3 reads CASSFGLVYNEQFF. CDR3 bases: TGTGCCAGCAGTTTTGGACTAGTCTACAATGAGCAGTTCTTC.

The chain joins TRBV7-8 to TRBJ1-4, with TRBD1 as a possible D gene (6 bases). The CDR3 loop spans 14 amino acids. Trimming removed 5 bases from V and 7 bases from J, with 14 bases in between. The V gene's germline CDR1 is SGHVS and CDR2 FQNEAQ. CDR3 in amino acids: CASSRGAPSEKLFF. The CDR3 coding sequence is TGTGCCAGCAGCCGGGGGGCGCCCTCTGAAAAACTGTTTTTT. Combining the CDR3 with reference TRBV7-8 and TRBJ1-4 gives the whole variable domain GAGVSQSPRYKVAKRGQDVALRCDPISGHVSLFWYQQALGQGPEFLTYFQNEAQLDKSGLPSDRFFAERPEGSVSTLKIQRTQQEDSAVYLCASSRGAPSEKLFFGSGTQLSVL.

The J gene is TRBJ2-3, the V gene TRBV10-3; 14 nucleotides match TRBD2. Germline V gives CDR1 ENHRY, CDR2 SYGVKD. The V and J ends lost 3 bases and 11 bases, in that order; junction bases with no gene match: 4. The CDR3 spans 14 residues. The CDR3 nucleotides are TGTGCCATCAGTGACGGACTAGCGGGGGGTCTGCAGTATTTT. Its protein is CAISDGLAGGLQYF.

CDR3 sequence reads: CASSPATGLNEKLFF. The CDR3 coding sequence is TGTGCCAGCAGCCCAGCGACAGGTCTTAATGAAAAACTGTTTTTT. J is TRBJ1-4 and V is TRBV7-9; TRBD1 is a possible D gene (6 bases). Germline V lookup: CDR1 SEHNR, CDR2 FQNEAQ (reference sequence). The CDR3 is 15 amino acids. Trimming removed 5 bases from V and 4 bases from J, with 14 bases in between.

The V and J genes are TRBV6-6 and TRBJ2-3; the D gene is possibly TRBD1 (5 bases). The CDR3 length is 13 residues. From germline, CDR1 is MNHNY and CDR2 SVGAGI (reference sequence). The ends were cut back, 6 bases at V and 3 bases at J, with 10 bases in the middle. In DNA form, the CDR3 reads TGTGCCAGCAGAACCCGACAGACAGATACGCAGTATTTT. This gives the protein CASRTRQTDTQYF.

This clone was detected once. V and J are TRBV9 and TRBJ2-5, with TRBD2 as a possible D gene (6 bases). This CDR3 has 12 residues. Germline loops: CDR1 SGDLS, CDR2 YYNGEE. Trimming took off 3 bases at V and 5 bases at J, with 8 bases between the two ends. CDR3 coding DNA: TGTGCCAGCAGCGAAGGAGGGGAGACCCAGTACTTC. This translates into CASSEGGETQYF.

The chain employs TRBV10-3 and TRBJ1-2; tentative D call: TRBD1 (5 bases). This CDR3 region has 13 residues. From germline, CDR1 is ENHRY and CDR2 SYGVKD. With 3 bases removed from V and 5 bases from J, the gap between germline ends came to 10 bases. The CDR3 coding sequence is TGTGCCATCAGTGACAGGGTTACTTATGGCTACACCTTC. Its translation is CAISDRVTYGYTF.

The CDR3 sequence is CASIAQGGQPQHF. The CDR3 DNA reads as TGTGCCAGCATAGCACAGGGCGGTCAGCCCCAGCATTTT. The V and J genes are TRBV2 and TRBJ1-5; TRBD1 is a possible D gene (6 bases). The V and J ends lost 7 bases and 6 bases respectively, with 13 bases between them. This CDR3 contains 13 residues. Looked up from germline, CDR1 is SNHLY and CDR2 is FYNNEI.

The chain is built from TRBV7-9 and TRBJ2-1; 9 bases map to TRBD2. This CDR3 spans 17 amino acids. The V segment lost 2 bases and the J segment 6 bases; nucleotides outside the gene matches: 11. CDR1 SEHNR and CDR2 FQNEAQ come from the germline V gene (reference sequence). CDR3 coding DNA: TGTGCCAGCAGCTTACCCCTAACCGGGACTAGCATCAATGAGCAGTTCTTC. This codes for CASSLPLTGTSINEQFF.

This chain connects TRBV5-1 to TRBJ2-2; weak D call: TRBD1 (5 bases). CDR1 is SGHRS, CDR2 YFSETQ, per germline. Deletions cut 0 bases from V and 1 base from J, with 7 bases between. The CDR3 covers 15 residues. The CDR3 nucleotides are TGCGCCAGCAGCTTGGCCGACAGGAACACCGGGGAGCTGTTTTTT. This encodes CASSLADRNTGELFF.